Listed below are T cell receptor beta chains from one sample, sequenced in a study of cytomegalovirus exposure and HLA in healthy donors. The table came from immunoSEQ multiplex PCR; TCRdb's copy has only in-frame clones and leaves some out. Of under 250,000 clones listed, 85% are singletons. The sequenced material came from PBMCs. Every receptor here comes from a woman aged 45-65 years in good health and CMV-seronegative. Both conserved end residues are part of each CDR3. A D gene is named only where the DNA matches it firmly. Some rows have no size entry. The others give once, few or many, or a class for an expanded clone.

abundance: NA; d_gene: NA; v_gene: TRBV21-1; j_gene: TRBJ2-3; CDR3nt: TGTGCCAGCAGCTTCCGCCTGCCTGGAGCGGAGAGATTCACAGATACGCAGTATTTT; CDR3aa: CASSFRLPGAERFTDTQYF
abundance: once; d_gene: TRBD1; v_gene: TRBV27; j_gene: TRBJ1-4; CDR3nt: TGTGCCAGCAGATTACCGGGACAGGGAAATGAAAAACTGTTTTTT; CDR3aa: CASRLPGQGNEKLFF
abundance: NA; d_gene: TRBD1; v_gene: TRBV5-1; j_gene: TRBJ1-4; CDR3nt: TGCACCAGCAGCTTCGGACAGGCCAATGAAAAACTGTTTTTT; CDR3aa: CTSSFGQANEKLFF
abundance: few; d_gene: TRBD2; v_gene: TRBV28; j_gene: TRBJ2-3; CDR3nt: TGTGCCAGCAGTTACCTCATGAGTAGCGGGAGCACAGATACGCAGTATTTT; CDR3aa: CASSYLMSSGSTDTQYF
abundance: NA; d_gene: TRBD1; v_gene: TRBV19; j_gene: TRBJ2-1; CDR3nt: TGTGCCAGTAGTAGACAGGGGGCGCGGGACAATGAGCAGTTCTTC; CDR3aa: CASSRQGARDNEQFF
abundance: NA; d_gene: TRBD2; v_gene: TRBV4-2; j_gene: TRBJ2-7; CDR3nt: TGTGCCAGCAGCCAAGGGACTAGCGTCTACGAGCAGTACTTC; CDR3aa: CASSQGTSVYEQYF
abundance: NA; d_gene: TRBD1; v_gene: TRBV2; j_gene: TRBJ1-6; CDR3nt: TGTGCCAGCAGGTCGGACAGGGCTTATAATTCACCCCTCCACTTT; CDR3aa: CASRSDRAYNSPLHF
abundance: NA; d_gene: NA; v_gene: TRBV25-1; j_gene: TRBJ1-2; CDR3nt: TGTGCCAGCAGTGAATCCGACAGGCAGGGCTATGGCTACACCTTC; CDR3aa: CASSESDRQGYGYTF
abundance: NA; d_gene: TRBD1; v_gene: TRBV18; j_gene: TRBJ1-2; CDR3nt: TGTGCCAGCTCAGGGGACAGCTACTATGGCTACACCTTC; CDR3aa: CASSGDSYYGYTF
abundance: NA; d_gene: NA; v_gene: TRBV5-6; j_gene: TRBJ1-1; CDR3nt: TGTGCCAGCAGCTTAAAGAGCATGAACACTGAAGCTTTCTTT; CDR3aa: CASSLKSMNTEAFF
abundance: NA; d_gene: NA; v_gene: TRBV5-1; j_gene: TRBJ1-1; CDR3nt: TGCGCCAGCAGCTTACAGGAGAACACTGAAGCTTTCTTT; CDR3aa: CASSLQENTEAFF
abundance: once; d_gene: TRBD1; v_gene: TRBV5-1; j_gene: TRBJ1-4; CDR3nt: TGCGCCAGCAGCTCAACAGGGGCTTATGAAAAACTGTTTTTT; CDR3aa: CASSSTGAYEKLFF
abundance: NA; d_gene: TRBD1; v_gene: TRBV5-1; j_gene: TRBJ1-2; CDR3nt: TGCGCCAGCAGCCCCGACAGGGACTATGGCTACACCTTC; CDR3aa: CASSPDRDYGYTF
abundance: NA; d_gene: NA; v_gene: TRBV2; j_gene: TRBJ2-2; CDR3nt: TGTGCCAGCAGTCCTCAGTCCACCGGGGAGCTGTTTTTT; CDR3aa: CASSPQSTGELFF
abundance: NA; d_gene: TRBD2; v_gene: TRBV30; j_gene: TRBJ2-1; CDR3nt: TGTGCCTGGAGTGTAGGACTAGCGGGGCCCAATGAGCAGTTCTTC; CDR3aa: CAWSVGLAGPNEQFF
abundance: NA; d_gene: TRBD2; v_gene: TRBV15; j_gene: TRBJ2-1; CDR3nt: TGTGCCACCAGCAGAACCCTCTCGCTAGCGGGAGGCAGCTCCTACAATGAGCAGTTCTTC; CDR3aa: CATSRTLSLAGGSSYNEQFF
abundance: NA; d_gene: NA; v_gene: TRBV7-9; j_gene: TRBJ1-4; CDR3nt: TGTGCCAGCGCAGGTTCGGGGACTAATGAAAAACTGTTTTTT; CDR3aa: CASAGSGTNEKLFF
abundance: NA; d_gene: NA; v_gene: TRBV5-6; j_gene: TRBJ2-3; CDR3nt: TGTGCCAGCAGCGCAGTCCGGGAGTGGACAGATACGCAGTATTTT; CDR3aa: CASSAVREWTDTQYF
abundance: NA; d_gene: TRBD1; v_gene: TRBV27; j_gene: TRBJ2-1; CDR3nt: TGTGCCAGCAGTTACTCCCGAACAGGGGGCGGAGAGCAGTTCTTC; CDR3aa: CASSYSRTGGGEQFF
abundance: NA; d_gene: TRBD2; v_gene: TRBV27; j_gene: TRBJ2-7; CDR3nt: TGTGCCAGCAGTACCGCTGGACTAGCGGCTCACCGGAGGGCCTACGAGCAGTACTTC; CDR3aa: CASSTAGLAAHRRAYEQYF